Listed below are T cell receptor beta chains from one sample, sequenced in a study of cytotoxic CD8 clonotypes in ibrutinib-treated CLL. The method was immunoSEQ multiplex PCR; TCRdb's version includes in-frame clones alone and lacks a portion of them. The top ten clones hold around 2.1% of a sample with 100,000 to 150,000 clones, over 75% of them seen once. This sample comprised PBMCs, obtained after 24 months of ibrutinib treatment. The receptors originated from a human donor with chronic lymphocytic leukemia. The conserved cysteine and the conserved F or W are not part of the CDR3 here.

>TRBJ1-2|TRBV28
ASRLTNYGYT
>TRBJ1-3|TRBV18
ASSPTETGFGNTIY
>TRBJ1-6|TRBV7-2
ASSPTTRGFNSPLH
>TRBJ2-7|TRBV7-9
ASSLVGGPSSYEQY
>TRBJ2-1|TRBV7-2
ASSPRLAGDNEQF
>TRBJ2-2|TRBV6-6
ASSYSHRVNTGELF
>TRBJ2-3|TRBV7-9
ASTRLAPFINTQY
>TRBJ2-5|TRBV21-1
ASSPDEETQY
>TRBJ2-1|TRBV4-1
ASSQVPGQGGFLF
>TRBJ1-4|TRBV4-1
ASSQGSSGPEKLF
>TRBJ2-3|TRBV7-6
ASTLGRTAGGTDTQY
>TRBJ1-2|TRBV19
ASSTLLYGYT
>TRBJ2-7|TRBV28
ASSQQGYEQY
>TRBJ2-5|TRBV4-2
ASSGASGSMETQY
>TRBJ1-1|TRBV27
ASSWTGGNTEAF
>TRBJ2-1|TRBV19
ASSIRENEQF
>TRBJ1-5|TRBV6-5
ASSYLGPNQPQH
>TRBJ2-2|TRBV7-2
ASIQQGFQGGELF
>TRBJ2-1|TRBV2
ASRTRRGSSYNEQF
>TRBJ1-6|TRBV7-2
ASSFGSRGSPLH
>TRBJ1-2|TRBV29-1
SVEGWPGGWGDYGYT
>TRBJ2-3|TRBV9
ASSVIPTSTDTQY
>TRBJ2-4|TRBV15
ATSRDLGASGGPIKNIQY
>TRBJ2-7|TRBV9
ASSQSGQVRFGVEQY
>TRBJ1-6|TRBV5-1
ASSTDRAYSPLH
>TRBJ1-2|TRBV7-2
ASSPDAGQGYGYT
>TRBJ1-2|TRBV7-6
ASSFGGDSVFYGYT
>TRBJ2-1|TRBV2
ASSGGLVDEQF
>TRBJ2-2|TRBV2
ASSQGPGELF
>TRBJ1-1|TRBV28
ASSFDMVNTEAF
>TRBJ1-1|TRBV5-1
ASRTEANTEAF
>TRBJ2-3|TRBV21-1
ASSTRTSGHTDTQY
>TRBJ1-1|TRBV6-4
ASRPNRDAGEAF
>TRBJ1-2|TRBV9
ASRVGGNNYGYT
>TRBJ2-5|TRBV28
ASSAGRTQY
>TRBJ2-7|TRBV15
ATSRDVGTYEQY
>TRBJ2-1|TRBV11-3
ASSSYYSSYNEQF
>TRBJ1-5|TRBV28
ASSLWSGKVNQPQH
>TRBJ1-1|TRBV15
ATSRDSRGDTEAF
>TRBJ1-4|TRBV6-5
ASSSYEWTNEKLF
>TRBJ2-7|TRBV29-1
SVRTGGTYEQY
>TRBJ1-1|TRBV15
ATSRDRGRWTEAF
>TRBJ2-1|TRBV11-1
ASSPAGSYNEQF
>TRBJ2-7|TRBV21-1
ASSIRVPEGRPPEQY
>TRBJ2-6|TRBV6-5
ASSNRGAGANVLT
>TRBJ2-3|TRBV7-9
AGGRDHTDTQY
>TRBJ2-4|TRBV7-2
ASSFSAGQGNKNIQY
>TRBJ2-4|TRBV28
ASSPDLNIQY